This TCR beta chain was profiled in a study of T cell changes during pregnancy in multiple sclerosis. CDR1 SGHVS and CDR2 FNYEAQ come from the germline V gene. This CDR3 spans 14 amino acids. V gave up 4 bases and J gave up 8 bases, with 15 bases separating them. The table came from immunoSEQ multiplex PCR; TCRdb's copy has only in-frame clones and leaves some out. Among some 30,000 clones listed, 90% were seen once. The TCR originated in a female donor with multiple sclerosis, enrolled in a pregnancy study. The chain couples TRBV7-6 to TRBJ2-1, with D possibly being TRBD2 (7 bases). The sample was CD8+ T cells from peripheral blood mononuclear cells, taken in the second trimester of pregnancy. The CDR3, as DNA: TGTGCCAGCAGCTATTCAAGGGGGGGGTATGAGCAGTTCTTC. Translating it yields CASSYSRGGYEQFF.